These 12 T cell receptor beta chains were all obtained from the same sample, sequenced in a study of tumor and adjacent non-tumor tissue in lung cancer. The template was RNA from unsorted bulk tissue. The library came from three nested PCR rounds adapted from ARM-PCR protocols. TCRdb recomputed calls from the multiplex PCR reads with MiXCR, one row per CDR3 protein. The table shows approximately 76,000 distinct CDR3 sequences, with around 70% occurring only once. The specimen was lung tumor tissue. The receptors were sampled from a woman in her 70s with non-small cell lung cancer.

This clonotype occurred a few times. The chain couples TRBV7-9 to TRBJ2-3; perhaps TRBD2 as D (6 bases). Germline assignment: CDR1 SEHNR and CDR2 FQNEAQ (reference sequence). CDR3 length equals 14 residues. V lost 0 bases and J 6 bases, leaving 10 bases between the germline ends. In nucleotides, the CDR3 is TGTGCCAGCAGCTTAGCCCCCCTAGCGGATACGCAGTATTTT. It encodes CASSLAPLADTQYF.

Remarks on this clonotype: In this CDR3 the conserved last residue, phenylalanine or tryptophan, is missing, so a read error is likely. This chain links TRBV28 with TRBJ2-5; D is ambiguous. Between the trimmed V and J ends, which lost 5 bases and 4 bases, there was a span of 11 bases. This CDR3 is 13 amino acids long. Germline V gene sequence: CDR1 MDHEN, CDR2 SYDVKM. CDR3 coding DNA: TGTGCCAGCAGTGGGCGAACCACAGAGACCCAGTACTTA. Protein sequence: CASSGRTTETQYL.

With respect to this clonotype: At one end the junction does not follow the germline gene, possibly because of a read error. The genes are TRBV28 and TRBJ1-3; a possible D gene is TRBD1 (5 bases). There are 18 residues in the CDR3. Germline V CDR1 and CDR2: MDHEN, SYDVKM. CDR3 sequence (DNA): TGTGCCAGCAATTTTAATCCGGGGCGATTAGGTTCTGGAAACATCATATATTTT. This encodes CASNFNPGRLGSGNIIYF.

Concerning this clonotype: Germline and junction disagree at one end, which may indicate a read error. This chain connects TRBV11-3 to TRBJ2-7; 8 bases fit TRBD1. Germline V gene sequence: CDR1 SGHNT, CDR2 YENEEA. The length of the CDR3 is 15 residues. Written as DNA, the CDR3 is TGTGCCACCAGCTTAAGGTCAGGGGGCACATACGAGCAGTACTTC. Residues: CATSLRSGGTYEQYF.

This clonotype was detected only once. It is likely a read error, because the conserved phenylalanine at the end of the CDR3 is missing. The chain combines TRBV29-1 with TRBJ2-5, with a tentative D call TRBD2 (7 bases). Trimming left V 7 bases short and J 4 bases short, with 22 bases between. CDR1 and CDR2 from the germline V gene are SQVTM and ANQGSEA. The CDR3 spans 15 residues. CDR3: CSGETAGGRGETQYS. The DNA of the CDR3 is TGCAGCGGAGAGACGGCCGGGGGGCGTGGAGAGACCCAGTACTCC.

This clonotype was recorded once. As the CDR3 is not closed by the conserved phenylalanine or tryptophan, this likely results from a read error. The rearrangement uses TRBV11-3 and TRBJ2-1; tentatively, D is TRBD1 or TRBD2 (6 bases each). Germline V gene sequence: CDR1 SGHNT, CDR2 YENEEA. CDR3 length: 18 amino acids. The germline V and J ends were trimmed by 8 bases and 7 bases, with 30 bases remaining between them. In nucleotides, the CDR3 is TGTGCCAGCGGCTACGGGACATGGGGGCTAGCGAGGGGGAATGAGCAGTTCCTC. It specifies CASGYGTWGLARGNEQFL.

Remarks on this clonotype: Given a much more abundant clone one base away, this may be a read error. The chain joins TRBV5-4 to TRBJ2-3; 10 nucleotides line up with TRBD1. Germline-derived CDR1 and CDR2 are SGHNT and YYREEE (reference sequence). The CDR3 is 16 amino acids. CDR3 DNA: TGTGCCAGCAGACCGACAGGGGGCATGGGCACAGTTACGCAGTATTTT. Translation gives CASRPTGGMGTVTQYF.

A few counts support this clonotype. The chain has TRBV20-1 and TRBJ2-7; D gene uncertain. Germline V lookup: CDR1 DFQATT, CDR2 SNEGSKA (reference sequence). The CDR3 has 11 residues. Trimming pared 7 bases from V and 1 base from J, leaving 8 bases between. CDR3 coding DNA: TGCAGTGGGACGCCTTCCTACGAGCAGTACTTC. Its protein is CSGTPSYEQYF.

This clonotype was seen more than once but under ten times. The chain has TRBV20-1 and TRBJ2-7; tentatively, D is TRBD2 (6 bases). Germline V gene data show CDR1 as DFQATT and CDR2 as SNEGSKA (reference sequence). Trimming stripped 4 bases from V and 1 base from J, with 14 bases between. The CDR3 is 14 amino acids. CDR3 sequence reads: CSATSESISYEQYF. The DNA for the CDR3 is TGCAGTGCTACTAGCGAGAGTATATCCTACGAGCAGTACTTC.

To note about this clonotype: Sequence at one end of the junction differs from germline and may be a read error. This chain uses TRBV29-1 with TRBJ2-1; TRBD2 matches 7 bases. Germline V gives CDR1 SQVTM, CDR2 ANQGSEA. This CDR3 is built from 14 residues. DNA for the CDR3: TGCAGCGTTGTTCTAGCGGTGAAAGACAATGAGCTGTTCTTC. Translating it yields CSVVLAVKDNELFF.

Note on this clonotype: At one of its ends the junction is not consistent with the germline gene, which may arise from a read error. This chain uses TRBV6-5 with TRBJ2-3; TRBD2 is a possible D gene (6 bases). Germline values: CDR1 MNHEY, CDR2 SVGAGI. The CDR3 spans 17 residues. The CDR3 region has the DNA TGTGTCAGCAGTTACTCTGGAGGGACTCACCACCCAGATACGCAGTGTTTT. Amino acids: CVSSYSGGTHHPDTQCF.

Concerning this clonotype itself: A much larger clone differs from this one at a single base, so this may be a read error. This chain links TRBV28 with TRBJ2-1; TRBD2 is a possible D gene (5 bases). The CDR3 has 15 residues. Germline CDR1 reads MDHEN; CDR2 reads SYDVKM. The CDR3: CPSSFTRKNYNEQFF. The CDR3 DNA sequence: TGTCCCAGCAGTTTTACTAGGAAGAACTACAATGAGCAGTTCTTC.